This is a list of T cell receptor beta chains from one sample in a study of a mutant IDH1 vaccine in newly diagnosed glioma. Using immunoSEQ multiplex PCR, the repertoire was profiled, and TCRdb retains in-frame clones only, with some absent. The table includes approximately 67,000 clones, around four fifths detected once. The sample consisted of peripheral blood mononuclear cells (PBMCs), taken from a glioma patient treated with radiotherapy, temozolomide or both. These receptors were taken from a woman aged 18 to 35 with glioma. Some clones in this sample may be carry-over from other donors' samples. Both conserved end residues are part of each CDR3. D genes are given only for firm matches. Clone size is stated in some rows and not others, as once, few, many or a class when expanded.

D gene	J gene	clone size	V gene	CDR3 protein	CDR3 DNA
-	TRBJ1-3	few	TRBV21-1	CASSKVHRGPNTIYF	TGTGCCAGCAGCAAAGTTCACCGGGGCCCAAACACCATATATTTT
-	TRBJ2-2	-	TRBV27	CASRVSGELFF	TGTGCCAGCAGAGTATCCGGGGAGCTGTTTTTT
TRBD2	TRBJ2-7	-	TRBV7-7	CASSSGAGGDYEQYF	TGTGCTAGCAGCTCTGGGGCGGGGGGGGACTACGAGCAGTACTTC
-	TRBJ1-1	-	TRBV29-1	CSVAFPMNTEAFF	TGCAGCGTCGCTTTCCCGATGAACACTGAAGCTTTCTTT
-	TRBJ2-2	-	TRBV7-3	CASSAAATGELFF	TGTGCCAGCAGTGCGGCGGCCACCGGGGAGCTGTTTTTT
-	TRBJ2-7	-	TRBV7-2	CASRTGYSYEQYF	TGTGCCAGCAGGACGGGGTACTCCTACGAGCAGTACTTC
-	TRBJ2-1	-	TRBV20-1	CSAISPNEQFF	TGCAGTGCTATAAGCCCCAATGAGCAGTTCTTC
-	TRBJ2-3	once	TRBV5-6	CASSFRGPSTDTQYF	TGTGCCAGCAGCTTCAGGGGACCTAGCACAGATACGCAGTATTTT
-	TRBJ2-2	-	TRBV13	CASSLDRDNTGELFF	TGTGCCAGCAGCTTAGACAGGGATAACACCGGGGAGCTGTTTTTT
TRBD1	TRBJ1-4	-	TRBV7-9	CASSGTGGEKLFF	TGTGCCAGCAGCGGGACAGGGGGTGAAAAACTGTTTTTT
TRBD1	TRBJ2-1	-	TRBV7-8	CASSLGGQSSYNEQFF	TGTGCCAGCAGCTTAGGGGGACAGAGCTCCTACAATGAGCAGTTCTTC
-	TRBJ2-7	-	TRBV27	CASSYASPYEQYF	TGTGCCAGCAGTTACGCCTCCCCCTACGAGCAGTACTTC
TRBD1	TRBJ1-5	-	TRBV5-4	CASSEQGAFSNQPQHF	TGTGCCAGCAGTGAACAGGGGGCGTTTAGCAATCAGCCCCAGCATTTT
TRBD2	TRBJ2-7	-	TRBV4-1	CASSLTSGETYEQYF	TGCGCCAGCAGCCTGACTAGCGGCGAGACCTACGAGCAGTACTTC
-	TRBJ1-1	-	TRBV4-1	CASSQERGSYTEAFF	TGCGCCAGCAGCCAAGAGCGGGGGAGCTACACTGAAGCTTTCTTT
TRBD1	TRBJ2-5	-	TRBV5-6	CASSLVGTGEEETQYF	TGTGCCAGCAGCTTGGTAGGGACAGGGGAGGAAGAGACCCAGTACTTC
-	TRBJ2-5	-	TRBV6-5	CASSYGTSRETQYF	TGTGCCAGCAGTTACGGAACCTCACGGGAGACCCAGTACTTC
-	TRBJ2-7	-	TRBV30	CAWTRTAGKYSYEQYF	TGTGCCTGGACCCGAACTGCCGGGAAATACTCCTACGAGCAGTACTTC
-	TRBJ2-7	-	TRBV7-6	CASSLVQTVGDEQYF	TGTGCCAGCAGCTTAGTTCAGACGGTAGGAGACGAGCAGTACTTC
-	TRBJ1-3	-	TRBV29-1	CSVAQGSLSGNTIYF	TGCAGCGTTGCCCAGGGGTCCCTCTCTGGAAACACCATATATTTT
-	TRBJ1-1	once	TRBV4-1	CASSQDTGKNTEAFF	TGCGCCAGCAGCCAAGATACAGGGAAGAACACTGAAGCTTTCTTT
-	TRBJ1-4	-	TRBV7-9	CASSQVPEKLFF	TGTGCCAGCAGCCAGGTTCCTGAAAAACTGTTTTTT
-	TRBJ1-1	once	TRBV6-1	CASIGRGGTEAFF	TGTGCCAGCATCGGGCGAGGTGGGACTGAAGCTTTCTTT
-	TRBJ2-5	-	TRBV2	CASSVASQETQYF	TGTGCCAGCAGTGTGGCCAGCCAAGAGACCCAGTACTTC
-	TRBJ1-2	once	TRBV4-1	CASSQIAVEGYTF	TGCGCCAGCAGCCAGATAGCGGTCGAGGGCTACACCTTC
-	TRBJ1-6	-	TRBV19	CASSEGARNSPLHF	TGTGCCAGTAGTGAAGGGGCGCGGAATTCACCCCTCCACTTT
-	TRBJ1-1	-	TRBV19	CASSTATNTEAFF	TGTGCCAGTAGTACAGCAACAAACACTGAAGCTTTCTTT
-	TRBJ2-5	-	TRBV2	CAITSSGTLQETQYF	TGTGCCATTACTTCATCCGGGACGCTCCAAGAGACCCAGTACTTC